This is a list of T cell receptor beta chains from one sample in a study of metastatic and nonmetastatic thyroid tumors. TCRdb re-processed the PCR reads through MiXCR. Here the sample spans roughly 15,000 clones, 26% being singletons. Sequencing was performed on tumor tissue. The receptors originated from a female donor with papillary thyroid cancer or a benign thyroid nodule (not recorded which). Some clones in this sample may be carry-over from other donors' samples. Each CDR3 is given with its conserved first and last residue. Each record gives: D gene, J gene, clone size, V gene, CDR3 DNA, CDR3 protein. D genes are given only for firm matches. Clone size is stated in some rows and not others, as once, few, many or a class when expanded.

TRBD2	TRBJ2-1	-	TRBV11-1	TGTGCCAGCAGCCTAGCAGGCGCTAGCGGGAGGGCCAGGAATGAGCAGTTCTTC	CASSLAGASGRARNEQFF
TRBD1	TRBJ2-7	-	TRBV30	TGTGCCTGGGGGGACAGCTCCTACGAGCAGTACTTC	CAWGDSSYEQYF
-	TRBJ2-3	many	TRBV10-2	TGCGCCAGCAGGGGAGATACGCAGTATTTT	CASRGDTQYF
TRBD1	TRBJ2-7	few	TRBV6-6	TGTGCCAGCAGTTACCGAGGACAGGGAACCTACGAGCAGTACTTC	CASSYRGQGTYEQYF
TRBD2	TRBJ2-1	many	TRBV7-9	TGTGCCAGCAGCTCGACTAGCAGCTACAATGAGCAGTTCTTC	CASSSTSSYNEQFF
TRBD1	TRBJ1-1	many	TRBV6-6	TGTGCCAGCAGTTACTTAGACAGGGTCCCTGAAGCTTTCTTT	CASSYLDRVPEAFF
TRBD2	TRBJ2-3	few	TRBV11-2	TGTGCCAGCAGCCCACGGGGACTAGCGGGAGGATTCGAAGATACGCAGTATTTT	CASSPRGLAGGFEDTQYF
-	TRBJ2-4	many	TRBV7-3	TGTGCCAGCAGCTTATCTGGGGGGACGGACATTCAGTACTTC	CASSLSGGTDIQYF
-	TRBJ2-3	many	TRBV11-2	TGTGCCAGCAGCTTAGGAAGGGGGGCTAGCACAGATACGCAGTATTTT	CASSLGRGASTDTQYF
-	TRBJ1-4	many	TRBV2	TGTGCCAGCAGTGACCTGGCAGGAGGAGATGAAAAACTGTTTTTT	CASSDLAGGDEKLFF
TRBD2	TRBJ2-2	many	TRBV25-1	TGTGCCTGCAGTGTTACTAGCGGGGGGAACACCGGGGAGCTGTTTTTT	CACSVTSGGNTGELFF
TRBD1	TRBJ1-2	-	TRBV29-1	TGCATCGTCCCCAGGGGGAGTCGGGGGCTCTATGGCTACACCTTC	CIVPRGSRGLYGYTF
-	TRBJ1-4	many	TRBV11-2	TGTGCCAGCAGCTCCGAGTGGGGGGCTAATGAAAAACTGTTTTTT	CASSSEWGANEKLFF
-	TRBJ2-7	-	TRBV11-2	TGTGCCAGCAGCCCCAATCTAGCGCAGGGTGACGAGCAGTACTTC	CASSPNLAQGDEQYF
-	TRBJ1-2	many	TRBV5-6	TGTGCCAGCAGCCCCGGGTCGGGGTATGGCTACACCTTC	CASSPGSGYGYTF
TRBD1	TRBJ1-1	-	TRBV15	TGTGCCACCATTTTGACAGGGGGGGTCACTGAAGCTTTCTTT	CATILTGGVTEAFF
-	TRBJ1-1	many	TRBV11-1	TGTGCCAGCAGCTATGGGGGGGGGAACCAAAAGGCCACTGAAGCTTTCTTT	CASSYGGGNQKATEAFF
-	TRBJ2-6	-	TRBV30	TGTGCCTGGAGCTCAGGGGCCGGGGCCAACGTCCTGACTTTC	CAWSSGAGANVLTF
-	TRBJ2-7	-	TRBV3-1	TGTGCCAGCAGCCAAGTTCGGGGCCACGAGCAGTACTTC	CASSQVRGHEQYF
TRBD1	TRBJ1-1	many	TRBV15	TGTGCCACCAGTTTGACAGGGGGGGGCACTGAAGCTTTCTTT	CATSLTGGGTEAFF
TRBD2	TRBJ2-1	many	TRBV9	TGTGCCAGCAGCATGACTAGCGGGACGAATGAGCAGTTCTTC	CASSMTSGTNEQFF
-	TRBJ1-2	-	TRBV5-4	TGTGCCAGCAGCGAAAAAGACAGGTTCTATGGCTACACCTTC	CASSEKDRFYGYTF
-	TRBJ1-1	many	TRBV15	TGTGCCACCAGCAGAGAGGGGGTTCAGGTTTTGGGCGAAGCTTTCTTT	CATSREGVQVLGEAFF
-	TRBJ1-2	-	TRBV20-1	TGCAGTGCACCTGGTGAGGGAGGTAACTATGGCCACACCTTT	CSAPGEGGNYGHTF
-	TRBJ1-2	-	TRBV18	TGTGCCAGCTCCCTAATGCGAGGGGCCTATGGCTACACCTTC	CASSLMRGAYGYTF
TRBD1	TRBJ2-1	many	TRBV6-1	TGTGCCAGCAGTGAATACCCGGGACAGGGGGGGAATGAGCAGTTCTTC	CASSEYPGQGGNEQFF